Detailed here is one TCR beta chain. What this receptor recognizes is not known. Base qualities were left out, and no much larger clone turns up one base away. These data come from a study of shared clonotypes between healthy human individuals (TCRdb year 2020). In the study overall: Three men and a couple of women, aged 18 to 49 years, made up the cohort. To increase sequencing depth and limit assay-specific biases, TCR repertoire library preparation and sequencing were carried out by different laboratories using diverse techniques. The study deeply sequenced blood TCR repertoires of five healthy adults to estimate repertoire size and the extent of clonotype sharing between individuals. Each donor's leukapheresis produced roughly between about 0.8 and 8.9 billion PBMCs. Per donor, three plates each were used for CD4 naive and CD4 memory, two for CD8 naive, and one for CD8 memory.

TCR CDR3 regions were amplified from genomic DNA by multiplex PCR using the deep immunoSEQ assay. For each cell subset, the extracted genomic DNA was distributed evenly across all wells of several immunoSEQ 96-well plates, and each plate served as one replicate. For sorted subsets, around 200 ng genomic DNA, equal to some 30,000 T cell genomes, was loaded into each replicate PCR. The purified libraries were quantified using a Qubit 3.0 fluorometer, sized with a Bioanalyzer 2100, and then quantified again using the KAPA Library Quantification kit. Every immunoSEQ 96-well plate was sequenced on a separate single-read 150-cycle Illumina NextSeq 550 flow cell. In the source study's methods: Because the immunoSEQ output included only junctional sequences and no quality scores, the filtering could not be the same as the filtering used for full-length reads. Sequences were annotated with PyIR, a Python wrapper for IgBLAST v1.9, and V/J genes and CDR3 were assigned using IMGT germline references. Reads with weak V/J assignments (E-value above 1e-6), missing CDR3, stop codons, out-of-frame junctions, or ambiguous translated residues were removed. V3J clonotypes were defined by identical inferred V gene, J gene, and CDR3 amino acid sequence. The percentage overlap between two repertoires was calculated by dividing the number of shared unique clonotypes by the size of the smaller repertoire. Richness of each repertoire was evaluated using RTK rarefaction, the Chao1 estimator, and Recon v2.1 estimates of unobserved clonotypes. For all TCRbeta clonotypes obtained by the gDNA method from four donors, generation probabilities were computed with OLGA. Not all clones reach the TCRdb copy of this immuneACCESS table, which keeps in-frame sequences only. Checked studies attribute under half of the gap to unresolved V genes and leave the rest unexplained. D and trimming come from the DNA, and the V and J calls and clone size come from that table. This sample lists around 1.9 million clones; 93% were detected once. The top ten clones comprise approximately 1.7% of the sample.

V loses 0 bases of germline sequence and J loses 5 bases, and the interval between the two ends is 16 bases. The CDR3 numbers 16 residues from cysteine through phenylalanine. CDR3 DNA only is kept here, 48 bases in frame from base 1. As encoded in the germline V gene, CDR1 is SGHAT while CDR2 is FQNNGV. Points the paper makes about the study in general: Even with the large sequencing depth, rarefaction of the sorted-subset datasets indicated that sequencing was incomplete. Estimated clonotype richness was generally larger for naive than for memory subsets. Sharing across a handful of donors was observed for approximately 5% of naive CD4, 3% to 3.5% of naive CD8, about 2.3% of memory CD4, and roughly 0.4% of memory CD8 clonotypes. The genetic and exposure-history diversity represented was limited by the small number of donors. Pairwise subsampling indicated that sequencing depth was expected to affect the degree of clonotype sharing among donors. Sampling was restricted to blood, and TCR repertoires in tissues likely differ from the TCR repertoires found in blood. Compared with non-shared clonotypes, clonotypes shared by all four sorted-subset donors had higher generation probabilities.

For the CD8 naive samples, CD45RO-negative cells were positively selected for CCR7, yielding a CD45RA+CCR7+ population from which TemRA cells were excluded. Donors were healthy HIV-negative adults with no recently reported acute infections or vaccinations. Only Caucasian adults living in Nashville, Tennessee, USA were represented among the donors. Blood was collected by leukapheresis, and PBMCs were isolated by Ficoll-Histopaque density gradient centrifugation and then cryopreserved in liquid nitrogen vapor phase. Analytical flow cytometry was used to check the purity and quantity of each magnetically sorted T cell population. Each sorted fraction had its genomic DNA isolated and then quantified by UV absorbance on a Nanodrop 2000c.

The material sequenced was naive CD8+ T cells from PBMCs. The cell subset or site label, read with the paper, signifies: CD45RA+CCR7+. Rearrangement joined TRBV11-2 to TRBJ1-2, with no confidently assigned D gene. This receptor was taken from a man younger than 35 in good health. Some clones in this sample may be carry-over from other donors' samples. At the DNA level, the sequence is TGTGCCAGCAGCTTAGATAAGCCCGGCGCCCTTTATGGCTACACCTTC. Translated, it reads CASSLDKPGALYGYTF.